The T cell receptor (beta chain) described here comes from a study of blood T cell repertoires in COVID-19. Trimming shortened V by 4 bases and J by 0 bases, and 9 bases separated the two germline ends. Germline-derived CDR1 and CDR2 are KGHSH and LQKENI. The CDR3 is 15 amino acids. Authors' data handling: Using reference gene primer amplification, nucleated cell counts were estimated. Generated by immunoSEQ multiplex PCR, the TCRdb table keeps only in-frame clones and is missing some. V and J calls and clone size are given by that table; D and trimming were obtained from the DNA. The sample has approximately 330,000 clones, over 80% seen once; the top ten hold around 8.9%.

Sequences were obtained from peripheral blood. The TCR comes from a man aged 25-45 years with COVID-19, enrolled during active disease. The chain uses TRBV18 and TRBJ1-4; D perhaps matches TRBD1 (5 bases). CDR3 in amino acids: CASSLGTATNEKLFF. DNA of the CDR3: TGTGCCAGCTCACTAGGGACTGCAACTAATGAAAAACTGTTTTTT. Using reference TRBV18 and TRBJ1-4 for the parts outside the CDR3, the full variable domain is NAGVMQNPRHLVRRRGQEARLRCSPMKGHSHVYWYRQLPEEGLKFMVYLQKENIIDESGMPKERFSAEFPKEGPSILRIQQVVRGDSAAYFCASSLGTATNEKLFFGSGTQLSVL.